The T cell receptor beta chain described here comes from a study of T cells after yellow fever vaccination. Study information: The authors prepared low-cell-number fractions using SMART-Seq v4 Ultra Low Input. Study observations and caveats: The secondary response was weaker but peaked faster, day 5 versus 15. Researchers noted that a small share of clonotypes showed up in both CD4 and CD8 compartments. The booster saw the reappearance of most primary-vaccination clones (roughly 95% CD4, around 88% CD8).

V lost 5 bases and J 6 bases, leaving 14 bases between the germline ends. CDR1 SGHTA and CDR2 FQGNSA come from the germline V gene. The CDR3 runs 14 residues. From the 5' RACE reads, TCRdb called clonotypes with MiXCR, one entry per CDR3 protein. The profile shows 100,000 to 150,000 distinct CDR3 sequences, roughly 15% of them singletons. About this clonotype itself: The antigen is undetermined.

The V call is TRBV7-2, the J call TRBJ2-1; D remains ambiguous. The TCR originated in a man younger than 35 who received the YFV17D yellow fever vaccine. Sequenced here: CD8+ T cells sorted from PBMCs, sampled 5 days after the yellow fever booster vaccination. The CDR3 sequence is CASSAGLLGNEQFF. The CDR3 nucleotides are TGTGCCAGCAGCGCTGGCCTGTTAGGCAATGAGCAGTTCTTC. The entire variable domain, with the rest obtained from reference TRBV7-2 and TRBJ2-1, is as follows: GAGVSQSPSNKVTEKGKDVELRCDPISGHTALYWYRQSLGQGLEFLIYFQGNSAPDKSGLPSDRFSAERTGGSVSTLTIQRTQQEDSAVYLCASSAGLLGNEQFFGPGTRLTVL.